The 21 T cell receptor beta chains presented below share a single source sample, sequenced in a study of monozygotic twins with inflammatory bowel disease. Reanalyzing the 5' RACE reads, TCRdb keeps one entry per CDR3 protein, without DNA. The repertoire shows approximately 400,000 distinct CDR3 sequences; the top ten hold more than 2%. The source material was blood. Receptors were obtained from a human donor with ulcerative colitis or Crohn's disease, or a healthy co-twin of an affected twin (not recorded which).

The gene calls are TRBV4-2 and TRBJ2-7; as DNA is missing, the TRBD1 call by TCRdb cannot be tested. Per germline, CDR1 LGHNA and CDR2 YNFKEQ. CDR3 length equals 14 residues. CDR3 loop: CASSRQGGEGEQYF.

The V gene is TRBV9, the J gene TRBJ1-1. There are 13 residues in the CDR3. Germline V gene lookup returns CDR1 SGDLS and CDR2 YYNGEE. CDR3 protein: CASSVDNAGTAFF.

V gene TRBV10-3 combines with J gene TRBJ1-4; TCRdb picks TRBD1, but there is no DNA to check that call. CDR3 size: 15 residues. Germline CDR1 is ENHRY and CDR2 is SYGVKD. The chain's CDR3 is CAISDRSGGGEKLFF.

V usage is TRBV6-5 and J usage is TRBJ1-1; TCRdb designates TRBD1, a call that cannot be tested without DNA. Per the germline V gene, CDR1 is MNHEY and CDR2 is SVGAGI. The length of the CDR3 is 15 residues. The CDR3 protein is CASSYQGQVNTEAFF.

The J gene is TRBJ2-7, the V gene TRBV3-1; as DNA is missing, the TRBD1 call by TCRdb cannot be tested. The CDR3 runs 15 residues. The germline gives CDR1 LGHDT, CDR2 YNNKEL (reference sequence). The CDR3 here is CASSRRTGRTYEQYF.

V is TRBV6-2 or TRBV6-3 and J is TRBJ1-2; TCRdb picks TRBD1, but there is no DNA to check that call. There are 16 residues in the CDR3. Germline V gene lookup returns CDR1 MNHEY and CDR2 SVGEGT. CDR3 protein: CASSYSLTGGYYGYTF.

The rearrangement uses TRBV7-9 and TRBJ2-2; TCRdb reports TRBD2, a call that lacks DNA to check it against. CDR3 size: 16 residues. Per germline, CDR1 SEHNR and CDR2 FQNEAQ (reference sequence). The CDR3: CASSRGTSGITGELFF.

The V call is TRBV10-3, the J call TRBJ2-3. The CDR3 covers 12 residues. Germline values: CDR1 ENHRY, CDR2 SYGVKD. CDR3 sequence reads: CAISPSTDTQYF.

This rearrangement joins TRBV5-5 to TRBJ2-1; with no DNA, the TCRdb D assignment of TRBD2 cannot be verified. Germline V gene sequence: CDR1 SGHKS, CDR2 YYEKEE (reference sequence). The CDR3 has 15 amino acids. The chain's CDR3 is CASSFRAPTDNEQFF.

CDR3 in amino acids: CATSSTILAGAADTQYF. The gene calls are TRBV15 and TRBJ2-3; checking the TCRdb D call of TRBD2 is not possible without DNA. The germline CDR1 and CDR2 sequences are LNHNV and YYDKDF (reference sequence). The CDR3 has 17 residues.

The chain joins TRBV5-1 to TRBJ2-3; no DNA is available, so the TRBD1 call from TCRdb remains unchecked. The CDR3 has 16 residues. The germline V gene encodes CDR1 SGHRS and CDR2 YFSETQ. The CDR3 loop is CASSGQGALGTDTQYF.

The chain has TRBV4-1 and TRBJ2-7; no DNA is available, so the TRBD2 call from TCRdb remains unchecked. The CDR3 contains 14 residues. CDR1 and CDR2 (germline): MGHRA, YSYEKL. CDR3 loop: CASSQPGEGYEQYF.

The rearrangement links TRBV27 to TRBJ2-7; the TCRdb D gene call, TRBD2, has no DNA to confirm it. Germline V gene data show CDR1 as MNHEY and CDR2 as SMNVEV (reference sequence). This CDR3 has 14 residues. CDR3 sequence reads: CASSPGTSDYEQYF.

The chain couples TRBV7-9 to TRBJ2-1; with no DNA, the TCRdb D assignment of TRBD2 cannot be verified. This CDR3 has 17 residues. Looked up from germline, CDR1 is SEHNR and CDR2 is FQNEAQ (reference sequence). The CDR3 here is CASRHTSGGSSYNEQFF.

This chain uses TRBV14 with TRBJ2-7; TCRdb gives TRBD2 as the D gene, but with no DNA this cannot be confirmed. CDR3 length: 12 amino acids. Germline loops: CDR1 SGHDN, CDR2 FVKESK. CDR3 amino acids: CASSSHGYEQYF.

The V gene is TRBV4-3, the J gene TRBJ1-5. Looked up from germline, CDR1 is LGHNA and CDR2 is YSLEER. The length of the CDR3 is 15 residues. The CDR3 sequence is CASSQDRNRNQPQHF.

The genes are TRBV11-2 and TRBJ2-1; the TRBD2 assignment by TCRdb is unverifiable without DNA. This CDR3 is built from 15 residues. Germline V gives CDR1 SGHAT, CDR2 FQNNGV. CDR3 sequence: CASSTGTSGGNEQFF.

The genes are TRBV6-1 and TRBJ1-6; TCRdb's assignment of TRBD1 cannot be checked, as there is no DNA. Germline V gene sequence: CDR1 MNHNS, CDR2 SASEGT. CDR3 size: 15 residues. CDR3 protein: CASSPGTGGISPLHF.

The chain uses TRBV3-1 and TRBJ1-1; TCRdb calls TRBD1, which cannot be checked without DNA. This CDR3 is 12 amino acids long. CDR1 and CDR2 from the germline V gene are LGHDT and YNNKEL (reference sequence). The CDR3 loop is CASSQARGSAFF.

The V gene is TRBV7-8, the J gene TRBJ1-2; as DNA is missing, the TRBD1 call by TCRdb cannot be tested. The CDR3 runs 15 residues. Germline CDR1 is SGHVS and CDR2 is FQNEAQ. Here the CDR3 reads CASSSQGADFYGYTF. The full variable domain, in which reference TRBV7-8 and TRBJ1-2 provide the parts outside the CDR3, is GAGVSQSPRYKVAKRGQDVALRCDPISGHVSLFWYQQALGQGPEFLTYFQNEAQLDKSGLPSDRFFAERPEGSVSTLKIQRTQQEDSAVYLCASSSQGADFYGYTFGSGTRLTVV.

The V call is TRBV6-1, the J call TRBJ1-2. This CDR3 has 14 residues. Germline V lookup: CDR1 MNHNS, CDR2 SASEGT. The CDR3 sequence: CASSGLQLRYGYTF.